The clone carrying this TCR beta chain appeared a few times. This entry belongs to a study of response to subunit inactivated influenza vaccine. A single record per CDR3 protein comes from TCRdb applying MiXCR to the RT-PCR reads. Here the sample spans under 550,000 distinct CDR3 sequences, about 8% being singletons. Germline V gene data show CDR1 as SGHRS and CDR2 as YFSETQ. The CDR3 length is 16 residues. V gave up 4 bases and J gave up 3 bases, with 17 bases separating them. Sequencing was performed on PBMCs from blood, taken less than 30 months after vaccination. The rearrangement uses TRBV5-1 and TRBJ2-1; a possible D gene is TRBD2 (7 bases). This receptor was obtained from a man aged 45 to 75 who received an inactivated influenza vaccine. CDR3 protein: CASSPQGRGGYNEQFF. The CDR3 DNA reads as TGCGCCAGCAGCCCCCAGGGGAGGGGCGGCTACAATGAGCAGTTCTTC.